The clone carrying this T cell receptor beta chain was found a few times. The antigen is not known. This entry comes from a study of shared clonotypes between healthy human individuals. Trimming cost V 0 bases and J 5 bases, with 8 bases left between them. The length of the CDR3 is 14 residues. The germline gives CDR1 LNHNV, CDR2 YYDKDF (reference sequence). Profiling relied on immunoSEQ multiplex PCR, and the TCRdb table lists in-frame clones only, not all of them. Here the sample spans approximately 440,000 clones, more than 70% being singletons. General study points: Tissues were not sampled, only blood, and their repertoires likely differ.

This TCR came from a woman in her forties in good health. Some clones in this sample may be carry-over from other donors' samples. The sample comprised PBMCs. This sequence joins TRBV15 and TRBJ1-5; D is undetermined. The CDR3 is CATSRELSYQPQHF. For the CDR3, the DNA is TGTGCCACCAGCAGAGAGCTGTCTTATCAGCCCCAGCATTTT.